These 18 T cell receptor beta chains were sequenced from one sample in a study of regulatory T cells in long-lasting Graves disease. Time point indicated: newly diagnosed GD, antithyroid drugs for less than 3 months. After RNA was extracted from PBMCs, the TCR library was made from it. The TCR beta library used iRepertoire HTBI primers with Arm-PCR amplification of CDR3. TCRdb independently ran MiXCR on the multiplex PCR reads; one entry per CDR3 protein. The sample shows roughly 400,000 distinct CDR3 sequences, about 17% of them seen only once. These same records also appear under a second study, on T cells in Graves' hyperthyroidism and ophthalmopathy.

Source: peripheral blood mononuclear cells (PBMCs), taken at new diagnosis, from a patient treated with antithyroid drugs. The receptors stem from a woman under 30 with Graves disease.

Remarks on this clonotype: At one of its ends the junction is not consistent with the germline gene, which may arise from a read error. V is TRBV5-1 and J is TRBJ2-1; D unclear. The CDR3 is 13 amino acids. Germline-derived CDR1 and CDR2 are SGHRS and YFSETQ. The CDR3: CASSLPGVIEGIF. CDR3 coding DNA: TGCGCCAGCAGCTTGCCAGGCGTGATAGAAGGCATCTTC.

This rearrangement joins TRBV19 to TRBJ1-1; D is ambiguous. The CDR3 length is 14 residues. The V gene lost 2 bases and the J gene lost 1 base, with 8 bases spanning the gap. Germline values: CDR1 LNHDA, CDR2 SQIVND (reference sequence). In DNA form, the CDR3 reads TGTGCCAGTAGTATACTACAGCAGAACACTGAAGCTTTCTTT. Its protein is CASSILQQNTEAFF.

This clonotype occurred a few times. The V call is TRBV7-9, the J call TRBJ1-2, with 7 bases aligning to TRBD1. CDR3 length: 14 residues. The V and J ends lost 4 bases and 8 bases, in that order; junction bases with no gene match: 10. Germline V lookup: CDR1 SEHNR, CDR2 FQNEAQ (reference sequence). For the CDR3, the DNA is TGTGCCAGCAGCTCATCCAGGGGGAGGGGGGGCTACACCTTC. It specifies CASSSSRGRGGYTF.

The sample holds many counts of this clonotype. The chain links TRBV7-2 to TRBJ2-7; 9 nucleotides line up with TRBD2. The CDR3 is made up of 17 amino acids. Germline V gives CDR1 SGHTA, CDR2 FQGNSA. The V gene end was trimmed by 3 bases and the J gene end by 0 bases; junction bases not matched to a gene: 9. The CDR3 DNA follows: TGTGCCAGCAGCTTCGGACCGACTAGCGGCAGCTCCTACGAGCAGTACTTC. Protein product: CASSFGPTSGSSYEQYF.

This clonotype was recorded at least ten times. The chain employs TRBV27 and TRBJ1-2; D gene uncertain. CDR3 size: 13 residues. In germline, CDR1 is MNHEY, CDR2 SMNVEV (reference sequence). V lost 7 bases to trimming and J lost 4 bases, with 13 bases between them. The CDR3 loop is CASKLRPGYGYTF. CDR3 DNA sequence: TGTGCCAGCAAACTACGACCTGGCTATGGCTACACCTTC.

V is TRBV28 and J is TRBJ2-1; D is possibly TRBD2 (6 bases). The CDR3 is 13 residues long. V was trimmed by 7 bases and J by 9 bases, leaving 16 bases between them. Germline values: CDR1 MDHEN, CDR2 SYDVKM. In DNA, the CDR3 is TGTGCCAGCATCGACCCGGGGCGGGGTGAGCAGTTCTTC. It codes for CASIDPGRGEQFF.

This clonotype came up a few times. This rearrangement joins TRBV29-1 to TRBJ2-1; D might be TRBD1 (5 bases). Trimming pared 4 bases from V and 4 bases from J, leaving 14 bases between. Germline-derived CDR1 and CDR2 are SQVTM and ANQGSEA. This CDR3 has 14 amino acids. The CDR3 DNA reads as TGCAGCGTTGGCCAGGGTGGTCTATACAATGAGCAGTTCTTC. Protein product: CSVGQGGLYNEQFF.

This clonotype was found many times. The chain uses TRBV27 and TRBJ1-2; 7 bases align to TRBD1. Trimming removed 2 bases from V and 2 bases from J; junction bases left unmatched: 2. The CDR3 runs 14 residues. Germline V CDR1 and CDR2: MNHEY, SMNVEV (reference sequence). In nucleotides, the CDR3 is TGTGCCAGCAGTTTACGACAGGGAAACTATGGCTACACCTTC. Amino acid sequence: CASSLRQGNYGYTF.

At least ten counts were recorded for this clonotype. CDR3 loop: CASSDPGDGVYEQYF. CDR3 DNA: TGTGCCAGCAGTGACCCCGGCGACGGCGTCTACGAGCAGTACTTC. The rearrangement links TRBV25-1 to TRBJ2-7; D call uncertain. V lost 3 bases to trimming and J lost 3 bases, with 15 bases between them. Germline V gives CDR1 MGHDK, CDR2 SYGVNS. The CDR3 runs to 15 residues.

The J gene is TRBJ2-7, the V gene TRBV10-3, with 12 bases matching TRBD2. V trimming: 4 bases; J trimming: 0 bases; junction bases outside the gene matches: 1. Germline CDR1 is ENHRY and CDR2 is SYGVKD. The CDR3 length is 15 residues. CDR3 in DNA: TGTGCCATCAGTGCGACTAGCGGGAGCTCCTACGAGCAGTACTTC. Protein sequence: CAISATSGSSYEQYF.

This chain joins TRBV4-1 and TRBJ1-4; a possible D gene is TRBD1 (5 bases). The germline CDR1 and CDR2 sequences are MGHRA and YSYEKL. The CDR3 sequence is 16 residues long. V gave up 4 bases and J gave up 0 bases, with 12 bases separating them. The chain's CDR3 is CASSLQRGATNEKLFF. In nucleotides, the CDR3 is TGCGCCAGCAGCCTACAGAGGGGTGCAACTAATGAAAAACTGTTTTTT.

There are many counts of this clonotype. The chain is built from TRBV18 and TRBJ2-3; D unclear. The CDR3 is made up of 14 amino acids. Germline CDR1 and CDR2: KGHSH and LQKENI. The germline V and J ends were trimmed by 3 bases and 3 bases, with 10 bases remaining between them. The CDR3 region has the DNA TGTGCCAGCTCACCGTCGGATACAACAGATACGCAGTATTTT. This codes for CASSPSDTTDTQYF.

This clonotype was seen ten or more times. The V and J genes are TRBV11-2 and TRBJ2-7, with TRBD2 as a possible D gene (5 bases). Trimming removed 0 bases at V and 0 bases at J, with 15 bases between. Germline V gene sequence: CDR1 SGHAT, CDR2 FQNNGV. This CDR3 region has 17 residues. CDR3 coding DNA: TGTGCCAGCAGCTTAGATCCAAGAGCGGCCAGCTCCTACGAGCAGTACTTC. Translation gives CASSLDPRAASSYEQYF.

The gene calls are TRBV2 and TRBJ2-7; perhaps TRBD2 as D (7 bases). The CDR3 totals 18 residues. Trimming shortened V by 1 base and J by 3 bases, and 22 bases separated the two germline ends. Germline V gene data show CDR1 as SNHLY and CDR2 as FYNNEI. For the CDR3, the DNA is TGTGCCAGCAGTGAAGAGGGGGGGCAGGTAGCAGGCATCTACGAGCAGTACTTC. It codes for CASSEEGGQVAGIYEQYF.

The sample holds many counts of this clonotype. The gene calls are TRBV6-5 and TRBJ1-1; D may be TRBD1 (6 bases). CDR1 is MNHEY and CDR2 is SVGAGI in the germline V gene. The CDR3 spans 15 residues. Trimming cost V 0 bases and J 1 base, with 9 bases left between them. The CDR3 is CASSYSTGQNTEAFF. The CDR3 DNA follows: TGTGCCAGCAGTTACTCAACGGGACAGAACACTGAAGCTTTCTTT.

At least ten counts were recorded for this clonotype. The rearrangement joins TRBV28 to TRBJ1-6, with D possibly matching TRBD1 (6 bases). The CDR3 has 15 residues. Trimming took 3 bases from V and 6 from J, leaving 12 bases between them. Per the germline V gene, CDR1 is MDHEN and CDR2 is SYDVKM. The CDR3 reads CASSFWGARNSPLHF. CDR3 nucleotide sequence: TGTGCCAGCAGTTTTTGGGGGGCGCGTAATTCACCCCTCCACTTT.

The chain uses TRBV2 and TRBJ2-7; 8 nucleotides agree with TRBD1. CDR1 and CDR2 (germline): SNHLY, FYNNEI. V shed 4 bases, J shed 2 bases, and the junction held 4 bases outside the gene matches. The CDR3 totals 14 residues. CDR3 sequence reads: CASSGQGWPYEQYF. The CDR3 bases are TGTGCCAGCAGTGGACAGGGGTGGCCCTACGAGCAGTACTTC.

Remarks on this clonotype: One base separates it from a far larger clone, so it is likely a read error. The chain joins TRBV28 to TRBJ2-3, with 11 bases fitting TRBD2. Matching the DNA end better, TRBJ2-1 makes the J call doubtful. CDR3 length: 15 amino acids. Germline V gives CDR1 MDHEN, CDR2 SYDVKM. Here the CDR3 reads CASRPLAGVGNEQFF. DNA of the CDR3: TGTGCCAGCAGACCACTAGCGGGAGTCGGGAACGAGCAGTTCTTC.